Following are 16 T cell receptor beta chains from one sample sequenced in a study of CD8 T cells in Susac syndrome (dated by TCRdb to the late 2010s). Libraries were prepared through the immunoSEQ multiplex PCR assay. RNA was extracted using the RNeasy kit, and about 0.5 to 1 ug of the RNA was reverse transcribed with random hexamers. TCRdb trimmed public reads at Q25 via fastp, called clones via MiXCR and kept in-frame beta chains. For every CDR3 protein sequence, its rows merge into one entry that carries the most common genes and DNA. The table for this sample lists just over 300,000 distinct CDR3 sequences; about 90% of them were counted only once. The top ten clonotypes cover over 0.065% of the sample. The sequencing input was CD4+ T cells from PBMCs. All receptors come from a human donor with multiple sclerosis.

V usage is TRBV20-1 and J usage is TRBJ2-3; 8 bases match TRBD2. This CDR3 comprises 13 residues. V trimming: 0 bases; J trimming: 6 bases; junction bases outside the gene matches: 2. Germline V gives CDR1 DFQATT, CDR2 SNEGSKA (reference sequence). The DNA of the CDR3 is TGCAGTGCTAGAGATGCGGGAGGTGATACGCAGTATTTT. It is translated as CSARDAGGDTQYF.

This chain connects TRBV7-3 to TRBJ1-1, with TRBD1 as a possible D gene (5 bases). Trimming removed 5 bases from V and 10 bases from J, with 14 bases in between. In germline, CDR1 is SGHTA, CDR2 FQGTGA. The CDR3 covers 12 residues. CDR3 DNA: TGTGCCAGCAGCGTCGCGACAGCTCGAGCTTTCTTT. It encodes CASSVATARAFF.

CDR3 loop: CASSVQAREDYGYTF. CDR3 sequence (DNA): TGTGCCAGCAGCGTACAGGCTAGGGAGGACTATGGCTACACCTTC. This chain connects TRBV9 to TRBJ1-2; D remains ambiguous. Germline V gives CDR1 SGDLS, CDR2 YYNGEE. This CDR3 contains 15 residues. Between the trimmed V and J ends, which lost 1 base and 3 bases, there was a span of 13 bases.

The chain carries TRBV5-1 and TRBJ1-2; D ambiguous. The CDR3 loop spans 13 amino acids. In germline, CDR1 is SGHRS, CDR2 YFSETQ. Deletions cut 4 bases from V and 6 bases from J, with 13 bases between. In DNA, the CDR3 is TGCGCCAGCAGCCCCTCGAGGTATGATGGCTACACCTTC. This encodes CASSPSRYDGYTF. Filled out from reference TRBV5-1 and TRBJ1-2, the complete variable domain reads KAGVTQTPRYLIKTRGQQVTLSCSPISGHRSVSWYQQTPGQGLQFLFEYFSETQRNKGNFPGRFSGRQFSNSRSEMNVSTLELGDSALYLCASSPSRYDGYTFGSGTRLTVV.

This chain connects TRBV25-1 to TRBJ2-3, with 7 bases that match TRBD1. Germline CDR1 and CDR2: MGHDK and SYGVNS. This CDR3 has 16 residues. V shed 4 bases and J 2 bases; nucleotides not matched to a gene: 9. CDR3: CASSGVRDRFTDTQYF. CDR3 nucleotides: TGTGCCAGCAGTGGGGTCCGGGACAGATTCACAGATACGCAGTATTTT.

The V and J genes are TRBV27 and TRBJ1-5, with 7 bases aligning to TRBD1. With V trimmed by 5 bases and J by 4 bases, 17 bases remained unmatched. Germline V lookup: CDR1 MNHEY, CDR2 SMNVEV (reference sequence). CDR3 length equals 18 residues. The CDR3 region has the DNA TGTGCCAGCAGTCCCAGACAGGGTCAGTCAGGCTCTAATCAGCCCCAGCATTTT. It codes for CASSPRQGQSGSNQPQHF.

In the case of this clonotype: One junction end does not reproduce the germline sequence, and a read error may be involved. The J gene is TRBJ2-7, the V gene TRBV18, with 8 positions matching TRBD2. CDR3 length: 13 amino acids. In germline, CDR1 is KGHSH, CDR2 LQKENI. The CDR3, as DNA: TGTGCCAGCTCACCAAGCGGTGTAGCGGGGCAACACTTC. Protein: CASSPSGVAGQHF. Full variable domain (rest looked up from reference TRBV18 and TRBJ2-7): NAGVMQNPRHLVRRRGQEARLRCSPMKGHSHVYWYRQLPEEGLKFMVYLQKENIIDESGMPKERFSAEFPKEGPSILRIQQVVRGDSAAYFCASSPSGVAGQHFGPGTRLTVT.

The chain joins TRBV11-2 to TRBJ2-1, with TRBD2 matching over 12 bases. The germline V gene has CDR1 SGHAT and CDR2 FQNNGV. V trimming: 3 bases; J trimming: 6 bases; junction bases outside the gene matches: 3. The length of the CDR3 is 15 residues. CDR3 loop: CASSFRLAGVNEQFF. For the CDR3, the DNA is TGTGCCAGCAGCTTCCGACTAGCGGGAGTCAATGAGCAGTTCTTC. Drawing the rest from reference TRBV11-2 and TRBJ2-1, the complete variable domain is EAGVAQSPRYKIIEKRQSVAFWCNPISGHATLYWYQQILGQGPKLLIQFQNNGVVDDSQLPKDRFSAERLKGVDSTLKIQPAKLEDSAVYLCASSFRLAGVNEQFFGPGTRLTVL.

This clonotype was recorded only once. The chain employs TRBV19 and TRBJ1-2; 7 positions match TRBD1. Losses at the gene ends were 0 bases for V and 1 base for J; bases not matched to a gene: 17. CDR3 size: 20 residues. Germline CDR1 and CDR2: LNHDA and SQIVND (reference sequence). The CDR3 protein is CASSIDSSLPPGQHNYGYTF. CDR3 DNA: TGTGCCAGTAGTATAGATTCTTCACTCCCCCCGGGACAGCATAACTATGGCTACACCTTC.

The CDR3 region is CASSEVSGGWVDTQYF. For the CDR3, the DNA is TGTGCCAGCAGTGAAGTATCCGGGGGGTGGGTGGATACGCAGTATTTT. The chain carries TRBV12-3 or TRBV12-4 and TRBJ2-3, with 7 positions matching TRBD2. The V gene end was trimmed by 5 bases and the J gene end by 6 bases; junction bases not matched to a gene: 14. The CDR3 runs 16 residues.

J is TRBJ2-1 and V is TRBV15; 9 bases fit TRBD2. Germline trimming cut 4 bases from V and 2 bases from J; bases unmatched to any gene: 12. CDR3 length: 18 amino acids. The germline CDR1 and CDR2 sequences are LNHNV and YYDKDF (reference sequence). Here the CDR3 reads CATSTRSPGLAPYNEQFF. The CDR3 DNA follows: TGTGCCACCAGCACCCGATCCCCGGGACTAGCCCCCTACAATGAGCAGTTCTTC.

This chain links TRBV20-1 with TRBJ1-1; D possibly corresponds to TRBD1 (6 bases). V lost 4 bases and J 0 bases, leaving 12 bases between the germline ends. Per the germline V gene, CDR1 is DFQATT and CDR2 is SNEGSKA (reference sequence). The CDR3 spans 14 residues. CDR3 residues: CSATPPGVNTEAFF. The CDR3 coding sequence is TGCAGTGCTACTCCCCCAGGGGTGAACACTGAAGCTTTCTTT.

V is TRBV5-1 and J is TRBJ2-7; D gene unclear. The germline V gene has CDR1 SGHRS and CDR2 YFSETQ. The CDR3 is made up of 12 amino acids. V dropped 0 bases and J dropped 6 bases, with 7 bases sitting between them. For the CDR3, the DNA is TGCGCCAGCAGCTTGGTGGCCGGCGAGCAGTACTTC. Translated, it gives CASSLVAGEQYF.

This clonotype occurred once. The V gene is TRBV18, the J gene TRBJ2-3; D ambiguous. The CDR3 loop spans 15 amino acids. Germline V gene data show CDR1 as KGHSH and CDR2 as LQKENI. Trimming took 3 bases from V and 0 from J, leaving 10 bases between them. The CDR3 reads CASSPGYPSTDTQYF. The CDR3 region has the DNA TGTGCCAGCTCACCGGGGTATCCTAGCACAGATACGCAGTATTTT.

The genes are TRBV19 and TRBJ1-5; D gene ambiguous. The CDR3 length is 15 residues. CDR1 is LNHDA, CDR2 SQIVND, per germline (reference sequence). The V end was cut by 9 bases, the J end by 5 bases, with 20 bases between. The CDR3 DNA is TGTGCCAGCGACAATCGGGCCGGCGGGTATCAGCCCCAGCATTTT. This gives the protein CASDNRAGGYQPQHF.

The V gene is TRBV19, the J gene TRBJ1-2; D may be TRBD1 (5 bases). The CDR3 loop spans 18 amino acids. Trimming took off 5 bases at V and 6 bases at J, with 28 bases between the two ends. The germline gives CDR1 LNHDA, CDR2 SQIVND (reference sequence). The CDR3 bases are TGTGCCAGTAGTCTGAGCGTATCGGGACTTCTTACGCCGGATGGCTACACCTTC. This codes for CASSLSVSGLLTPDGYTF.